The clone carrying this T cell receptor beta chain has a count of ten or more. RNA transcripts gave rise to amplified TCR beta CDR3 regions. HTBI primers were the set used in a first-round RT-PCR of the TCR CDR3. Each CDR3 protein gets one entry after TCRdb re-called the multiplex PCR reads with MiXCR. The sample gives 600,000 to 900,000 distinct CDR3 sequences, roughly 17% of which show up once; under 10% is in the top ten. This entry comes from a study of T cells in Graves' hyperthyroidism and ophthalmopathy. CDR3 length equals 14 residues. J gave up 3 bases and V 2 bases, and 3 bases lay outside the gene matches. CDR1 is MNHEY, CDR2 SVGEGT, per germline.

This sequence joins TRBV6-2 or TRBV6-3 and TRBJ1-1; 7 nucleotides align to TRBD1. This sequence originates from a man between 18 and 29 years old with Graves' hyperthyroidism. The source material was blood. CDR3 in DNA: TGTGCCAGCAGTTACACGACAGGGTACACTGAAGCTTTCTTT. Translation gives CASSYTTGYTEAFF.